These T cell receptor beta chains were read from a single sample in a study of cytomegalovirus exposure and HLA in healthy donors. Generated by immunoSEQ multiplex PCR, the TCRdb table keeps only in-frame clones and is missing some. This table holds around 160,000 clones, around nine tenths found once. The specimen sequenced was PBMCs. The receptors were gathered from a man aged 18-30 years in good health and CMV-seronegative. The CDR3 runs from the conserved cysteine through the conserved F or W. D genes are given only for firm matches. For some rows the clone size is stated as once, few or many, or as a class when expanded; others skip it.

j_call: TRBJ2-6
v_call: TRBV19
d_call: NA
clone_size: NA
cdr3_nt: TGTGCCAGTAGGGGAGGTGATTCAGGGGCCAACGTCCTGACTTTC
cdr3_aa: CASRGGDSGANVLTF

j_call: TRBJ1-5
v_call: TRBV7-9
d_call: TRBD1
clone_size: NA
cdr3_nt: TGTGCCAGCAGCCCGACAGGGGCGCATCAGCCCCAGCATTTT
cdr3_aa: CASSPTGAHQPQHF

j_call: TRBJ1-2
v_call: TRBV11-2
d_call: NA
clone_size: NA
cdr3_nt: TGTGCCAGCAGCTTGGGGGCCATGGGGGGCTACACCTTC
cdr3_aa: CASSLGAMGGYTF

j_call: TRBJ1-2
v_call: TRBV5-6
d_call: TRBD1
clone_size: NA
cdr3_nt: TGTGCCAGCAGCCCCCGACAGGGGAACTATGGCTACACCTTC
cdr3_aa: CASSPRQGNYGYTF

j_call: TRBJ2-5
v_call: TRBV5-4
d_call: NA
clone_size: NA
cdr3_nt: TGTGCCAGCAGCTTCTTATCAGGCACTGAGACCCAGTACTTC
cdr3_aa: CASSFLSGTETQYF

j_call: TRBJ2-2
v_call: TRBV6-4
d_call: NA
clone_size: NA
cdr3_nt: TGTGCCAGCAGTGACTCATACAGGGAAGGAACCGGGGAGCTGTTTTTT
cdr3_aa: CASSDSYREGTGELFF

j_call: TRBJ2-7
v_call: TRBV25-1
d_call: TRBD1
clone_size: few
cdr3_nt: TGTGCCAGCAGTGACGGACAGGAGAGCTCCTACGAGCAGTACTTC
cdr3_aa: CASSDGQESSYEQYF

j_call: TRBJ1-1
v_call: TRBV6-5
d_call: TRBD1
clone_size: NA
cdr3_nt: TGTGCCAGCAGTGGACGGACAGGGAACACTGAAGCTTTCTTT
cdr3_aa: CASSGRTGNTEAFF

j_call: TRBJ2-1
v_call: TRBV10-1
d_call: NA
clone_size: NA
cdr3_nt: TGCGCCAGCAGTGAGTCCGGACTCGGGAATGAGCAGTTCTTC
cdr3_aa: CASSESGLGNEQFF

j_call: TRBJ2-2
v_call: TRBV19
d_call: NA
clone_size: NA
cdr3_nt: TGTGCCAGTAGTCAGATCTCGCGGACCGGGGAGCTGTTTTTT
cdr3_aa: CASSQISRTGELFF

j_call: TRBJ2-3
v_call: TRBV28
d_call: TRBD2
clone_size: NA
cdr3_nt: TGTGCCAGTTGCTCTAGCGGAAGCACAGATACGCAGTATTTT
cdr3_aa: CASCSSGSTDTQYF

j_call: TRBJ1-2
v_call: TRBV27
d_call: TRBD1
clone_size: NA
cdr3_nt: TGTGCCAGCAGTTTAACCCCAGGGGGCAACTATGGCTACACCTTC
cdr3_aa: CASSLTPGGNYGYTF

j_call: TRBJ2-3
v_call: TRBV10-2
d_call: TRBD1
clone_size: NA
cdr3_nt: TGCGCCAGCAGTGCCCTGGGGACAGGGCCAGATACGCAGTATTTT
cdr3_aa: CASSALGTGPDTQYF

j_call: TRBJ1-2
v_call: TRBV5-1
d_call: NA
clone_size: NA
cdr3_nt: TGCGCCAGCAGCCCTGAGGGTACAGCCTATGGCTACACCTTC
cdr3_aa: CASSPEGTAYGYTF

j_call: TRBJ1-2
v_call: TRBV6-5
d_call: NA
clone_size: NA
cdr3_nt: TGTGCCAGCAGTCCCATGGGAGGGGTAGGCTACACCTTC
cdr3_aa: CASSPMGGVGYTF

j_call: TRBJ2-2
v_call: TRBV11-2
d_call: NA
clone_size: NA
cdr3_nt: TGTGCCAGCAGCTTAGATCCCCTCACCGGGGAGCTGTTTTTT
cdr3_aa: CASSLDPLTGELFF

j_call: TRBJ2-7
v_call: TRBV6-5
d_call: NA
clone_size: NA
cdr3_nt: TGTGCCAGCAGTTACGTCGCGGGATTAAGCTCCTACGAGCAGTACTTC
cdr3_aa: CASSYVAGLSSYEQYF

j_call: TRBJ2-5
v_call: TRBV7-7
d_call: NA
clone_size: NA
cdr3_nt: TGTGCTAGCAGCTTAGCCGTTCAAGAGACCCAGTACTTC
cdr3_aa: CASSLAVQETQYF

j_call: TRBJ2-5
v_call: TRBV6-5
d_call: NA
clone_size: NA
cdr3_nt: TGTGCCAGCAGTTACTCGATGGGGGGAGAGACCCAGTACTTC
cdr3_aa: CASSYSMGGETQYF

j_call: TRBJ2-7
v_call: TRBV7-2
d_call: TRBD2
clone_size: few
cdr3_nt: TGTGCCAGCAGCCAGCGAAGCGGGAGGTTCGGTGAGCAGTACTTC
cdr3_aa: CASSQRSGRFGEQYF

j_call: TRBJ2-2
v_call: TRBV6-5
d_call: NA
clone_size: few
cdr3_nt: TGTGCCAGCAGCCCCGGTACGGCGGGCGGGGAGCTGTTTTTT
cdr3_aa: CASSPGTAGGELFF

j_call: TRBJ2-1
v_call: TRBV23-1
d_call: NA
clone_size: NA
cdr3_nt: TGCGCCAGCAGTCAACCCCCGCAGGGAAGGACCTACAATGAGCAGTTCTTC
cdr3_aa: CASSQPPQGRTYNEQFF

j_call: TRBJ2-2
v_call: TRBV29-1
d_call: NA
clone_size: NA
cdr3_nt: TGCAGCGTTGAGCGGATACCCGAAACCGGGGAGCTGTTTTTT
cdr3_aa: CSVERIPETGELFF

j_call: TRBJ2-7
v_call: TRBV4-1
d_call: NA
clone_size: NA
cdr3_nt: TGCGCCAGCAGCCACCCCGCCAGCGCTAATTACGAGCAGTACTTC
cdr3_aa: CASSHPASANYEQYF